These 27 T cell receptor beta chains were all obtained from the same sample, sequenced in a study of T cell responses to AZD1222 COVID-19 vaccine. Generated by immunoSEQ multiplex PCR, the TCRdb table keeps only in-frame clones and is missing some. The data hold 150,000 or so clones, with roughly 90% observed a single time. The specimen was peripheral blood, collected on day 0 of AZD1222 vaccination. The receptors derive from an adult in good health.

The rearrangement links TRBV4-3 to TRBJ2-3; D may be TRBD2 (5 bases). This CDR3 contains 14 residues. Germline V gene sequence: CDR1 LGHNA, CDR2 YSLEER. The ends were cut back, 4 bases at V and 6 bases at J, with 14 bases in the middle. The CDR3 coding sequence is TGCGCCAGCAGCCCTACTCTGGAGGTCGATACGCAGTATTTT. This gives the protein CASSPTLEVDTQYF.

The rearrangement links TRBV6-5 to TRBJ2-3, with D possibly being TRBD2 (6 bases). CDR3 size: 15 residues. Germline V lookup: CDR1 MNHEY, CDR2 SVGAGI. Between the trimmed V and J ends, which lost 6 bases and 0 bases, there was a span of 13 bases. CDR3 coding DNA: TGTGCCAGCAGGGATATAGCGGTTAGCACAGATACGCAGTATTTT. It codes for CASRDIAVSTDTQYF.

The V gene is TRBV6-1, the J gene TRBJ2-7; D possibly uses TRBD1 or TRBD2 (5 bases each). The CDR3 is 15 amino acids. Germline V gives CDR1 MNHNS, CDR2 SASEGT. V lost 3 bases to trimming and J lost 0 bases, with 12 bases between them. CDR3 bases: TGTGCCAGCAGTGATGTTGGGACCAGCTCCTACGAGCAGTACTTC. Protein: CASSDVGTSSYEQYF.

V usage is TRBV3-1 (or the pseudogene TRBV3-2) and J usage is TRBJ2-7, with 10 bases lining up with TRBD1. Germline V gene sequence: CDR1 LGHDT, CDR2 YNNKEL (reference sequence). This CDR3 is built from 14 residues. V gave up 5 bases and J gave up 2 bases; unmatched junction bases: 3. The CDR3 is CASSYGTGAYEQYF. The CDR3 DNA follows: TGTGCCAGCAGCTACGGGACAGGGGCCTACGAGCAGTACTTC.

J is TRBJ2-4 and V is TRBV10-3, with a tentative D call TRBD2 (5 bases). Germline V CDR1 and CDR2: ENHRY, SYGVKD. V was pared by 4 bases and J by 1 base, with 14 bases between. This CDR3 region has 16 residues. The chain's CDR3 is CAISAGGLGAKNIQYF. As DNA, the CDR3 is TGTGCCATCAGTGCCGGCGGGCTTGGGGCCAAAAACATTCAGTACTTC.

This rearrangement joins TRBV27 to TRBJ1-6; 8 nucleotides align to TRBD1. This CDR3 spans 17 amino acids. Germline CDR1 MNHEY, CDR2 SMNVEV (reference sequence). V was pared by 6 bases and J by 5 bases, with 12 bases of the junction left unmatched. The CDR3 region has the DNA TGTGCCAGCAGATCCAGAGCGACAGGGGCTCATAATTCACCCCTCCACTTT. It translates to CASRSRATGAHNSPLHF.

This clone was seen once. The chain carries TRBV20-1 and TRBJ2-7, with D unclear. Trimming took off 3 bases at V and 1 base at J, with 16 bases between the two ends. Germline V lookup: CDR1 DFQATT, CDR2 SNEGSKA (reference sequence). CDR3 length equals 15 residues. The DNA of the CDR3 is TGCAGTGCTAGTTTACTGAGGATTAATTCCTACGAGCAGTACTTC. It specifies CSASLLRINSYEQYF.

J is TRBJ1-2 and V is TRBV28, with 7 bases lining up with TRBD1. Trimming took 6 bases from V and 5 from J; bases not matched to a gene: 9. Germline V lookup: CDR1 MDHEN, CDR2 SYDVKM. The CDR3 runs to 14 residues. The CDR3 reads CASRPNRGGYGYTF. CDR3 nucleotide sequence: TGTGCCAGCAGGCCTAACAGGGGAGGTTATGGCTACACCTTC.

The genes are TRBV28 and TRBJ1-5; D is ambiguous. Trimming left V 5 bases short and J 0 bases short, with 11 bases between. This CDR3 is 15 amino acids long. CDR1 is MDHEN and CDR2 is SYDVKM in the germline V gene. CDR3 in amino acids: CASSRFWGSNQPQHF. Here the CDR3 DNA reads TGTGCCAGCAGTCGCTTCTGGGGTAGCAATCAGCCCCAGCATTTT.

The gene calls are TRBV10-3 and TRBJ2-1; no reliable D call. Germline V gene sequence: CDR1 ENHRY, CDR2 SYGVKD. Trimming shortened V by 10 bases and J by 4 bases, and 8 bases separated the two germline ends. The CDR3 totals 11 residues. CDR3 protein: CATQQYNEQFF. The CDR3 bases are TGTGCCACCCAACAATACAATGAGCAGTTCTTC.

The V gene is TRBV4-2, the J gene TRBJ1-3, with a possible D match to TRBD1 (5 bases). Germline CDR1 LGHNA, CDR2 YNFKEQ. This CDR3 has 16 amino acids. V was cut by 1 base and J by 3 bases, with 13 bases left in between. The CDR3 DNA is TGTGCCAGCAGCCAAGTTCGGGGGGGATATGGAAACACCATATATTTT. It encodes CASSQVRGGYGNTIYF.

V is TRBV5-1 and J is TRBJ1-3, with TRBD1 as a possible D gene (5 bases). CDR3 length: 16 amino acids. Per the germline V gene, CDR1 is SGHRS and CDR2 is YFSETQ. The V and J ends lost 0 bases and 10 bases respectively, with 20 bases between them. CDR3 coding DNA: TGCGCCAGCAGCTTGGGTACAGCGGATAATAAGGGGACCATATATTTT. Amino acid sequence: CASSLGTADNKGTIYF.

The chain couples TRBV7-2 to TRBJ1-2; tentatively, D is TRBD1 (6 bases). The ends were cut back, 4 bases at V and 5 bases at J, with 14 bases in the middle. The CDR3 extends over 14 amino acids. CDR1 and CDR2 (germline): SGHTA, FQGNSA. The DNA of the CDR3 is TGTGCCAGCAGCTCCCGGGACAAGCATTATGGCTACACCTTC. Protein: CASSSRDKHYGYTF.

The chain couples TRBV7-9 to TRBJ1-2; D ambiguous. Germline CDR1 reads SEHNR; CDR2 reads FQNEAQ (reference sequence). V was clipped by 2 bases and J by 6 bases, with 10 bases between them. This CDR3 comprises 13 residues. The CDR3 DNA follows: TGTGCCAGCAGCTTAAGTCAAGGGAATGGCTACACCTTC. This codes for CASSLSQGNGYTF.

The chain couples TRBV28 to TRBJ2-2; D is undetermined. This CDR3 is built from 13 residues. CDR1 and CDR2 (germline): MDHEN, SYDVKM. Trimming took 5 bases from V and 5 from J, leaving 9 bases between them. CDR3 nucleotide sequence: TGTGCCAGCAGTCCGGACCCTACCGGGGAGCTGTTTTTT. Protein product: CASSPDPTGELFF.

V is TRBV28 and J is TRBJ2-5; 9 bases fit TRBD2. V dropped 6 bases and J dropped 2; count of bases not matched to a gene: 13. This CDR3 is 17 amino acids long. Germline-derived CDR1 and CDR2 are MDHEN and SYDVKM. The CDR3 is CASRGVVAGALQETQYF. CDR3 in DNA: TGTGCCAGCAGGGGGGTGGTAGCGGGAGCTCTTCAAGAGACCCAGTACTTC.

The chain uses TRBV2 and TRBJ2-1; D is tentatively TRBD1 or TRBD2 (5 bases each). The CDR3 runs to 16 residues. Germline V gene data show CDR1 as SNHLY and CDR2 as FYNNEI. V dropped 8 bases and J dropped 6 bases, with 23 bases sitting between them. This chain's CDR3 is CASLGWSGPSGNEQFF. For the CDR3, the DNA is TGTGCCAGCCTTGGGTGGTCGGGACCATCAGGCAATGAGCAGTTCTTC.

The V call is TRBV27, the J call TRBJ2-2; no clear D gene. This CDR3 has 16 amino acids. Trimming stripped 5 bases from V and 5 bases from J, with 18 bases between. Germline CDR1 and CDR2: MNHEY and SMNVEV (reference sequence). The CDR3 DNA is TGTGCCAGCAGTCCGCAACAAAAATACCCAACCGGGGAGCTGTTTTTT. Translated: CASSPQQKYPTGELFF.

The chain uses TRBV11-2 and TRBJ1-1; a possible D gene is TRBD1 (5 bases). Germline CDR1 SGHAT, CDR2 FQNNGV. This CDR3 has 11 residues. V was shortened by 6 bases and J by 4 bases, with 6 bases between the two germline ends. CDR3 amino acids: CASRGGTEAFF. CDR3 DNA sequence: TGTGCCAGCAGGGGGGGCACTGAAGCTTTCTTT.

On this clone: An end of the junction does not agree with germline; a read error may underlie this. The same CDR3 arises from other DNA sequences in this sample as well. The chain uses TRBV4-2 and TRBJ1-3; the D is unclear. Germline V CDR1 and CDR2: LGHNA, YNFKEQ. The CDR3 sequence is 15 residues long. CDR3 DNA sequence: TGTGCTAGCAGCCAAGCGCTAGGCTCTGGAAACACCATATATTTT. It is translated as CASSQALGSGNTIYF.

The V and J genes are TRBV6-6 and TRBJ2-7, with D unclear. This CDR3 spans 13 amino acids. Per germline, CDR1 MNHNY and CDR2 SVGAGI (reference sequence). Trimming took off 10 bases at V and 2 bases at J, with 15 bases between the two ends. Here the CDR3 reads CATTETHTYEQYF. The CDR3 DNA reads as TGTGCCACCACGGAAACCCACACCTACGAGCAGTACTTC.

The chain combines TRBV19 with TRBJ1-5; maybe TRBD1 (5 bases). With 5 bases removed from V and 4 bases from J, the gap between germline ends came to 15 bases. CDR1 is LNHDA and CDR2 is SQIVND in the germline V gene (reference sequence). The CDR3 loop spans 15 amino acids. CDR3 sequence: CASSFDQGENQPQHF. The CDR3 DNA is TGTGCCAGTAGTTTCGACCAGGGAGAAAATCAGCCCCAGCATTTT.

The genes are TRBV27 and TRBJ1-5; 9 bases match TRBD1. Germline CDR1 MNHEY, CDR2 SMNVEV (reference sequence). Germline trimming cut 2 bases from V and 0 bases from J; bases unmatched to any gene: 11. The CDR3 covers 19 residues. CDR3 residues: CASSLRPGQGPHSNQPQHF. Written as DNA, the CDR3 is TGTGCCAGCAGTTTAAGGCCGGGACAGGGACCCCATAGCAATCAGCCCCAGCATTTT.

The chain combines TRBV19 with TRBJ2-2, with 9 bases fitting TRBD2. The germline V gene encodes CDR1 LNHDA and CDR2 SQIVND (reference sequence). J lost 2 bases, V lost 2 bases, and 3 bases had no gene match. CDR3 length: 16 residues. CDR3 region: CASSILAGVNTGELFF. The CDR3 DNA reads TGTGCCAGTAGTATATTAGCGGGAGTAAACACCGGGGAGCTGTTTTTT.

The chain employs TRBV19 and TRBJ1-1; D may be TRBD1 (6 bases). With 9 bases removed from V and 0 bases from J, the gap between germline ends came to 17 bases. This CDR3 comprises 15 residues. CDR1 and CDR2 (germline): LNHDA, SQIVND (reference sequence). CDR3 protein: CASADRRAMNTEAFF. DNA for the CDR3: TGTGCCAGCGCAGACAGGCGCGCCATGAACACTGAAGCTTTCTTT.

The chain employs TRBV30 and TRBJ1-1, with D possibly being TRBD1 (5 bases). The V and J ends lost 4 bases and 0 bases respectively, with 15 bases between them. This CDR3 has 15 residues. The germline V gene encodes CDR1 GTSNPN and CDR2 SVGIG (reference sequence). CDR3 loop: CAWTSWGGMNTEAFF. The CDR3 bases are TGTGCCTGGACCAGTTGGGGGGGAATGAACACTGAAGCTTTCTTT.

The V call is TRBV14, the J call TRBJ2-7; D not resolved. The V gene lost 0 bases and the J gene lost 3 bases, with 12 bases spanning the gap. Germline values: CDR1 SGHDN, CDR2 FVKESK. This CDR3 has 15 amino acids. CDR3 sequence: CASSQDDFPNYEQYF. The CDR3, as DNA: TGTGCCAGCAGCCAAGATGACTTTCCTAACTACGAGCAGTACTTC. The full variable domain, completed using reference TRBV14 and TRBJ2-7, is EAGVTQFPSHSVIEKGQTVTLRCDPISGHDNLYWYRRVMGKEIKFLLHFVKESKQDESGMPNNRFLAERTGGTYSTLKVQPAELEDSGVYFCASSQDDFPNYEQYFGPGTRLTVT.